This TCR beta chain was retrieved from a study of T cell responses to AZD1222 COVID-19 vaccine. The V segment lost 6 bases and the J segment 0 bases; nucleotides outside the gene matches: 14. The CDR3 is 18 amino acids. The germline V gene encodes CDR1 SGHAT and CDR2 FQNNGV. Clones were read by immunoSEQ multiplex PCR, and TCRdb kept only the in-frame ones, dropping some. The sample carries 150,000 to 200,000 clones, around nine tenths recorded once. This clone has a single count. The origin of this receptor is an adult in good health. The sample in question was peripheral blood, obtained on day 0 of AZD1222 vaccination. The chain recombines TRBV11-2 with TRBJ1-3; TRBD1 matches 7 bases. The CDR3 sequence: CASRKTGTDIFSGNTIYF. CDR3 coding DNA: TGTGCCAGCAGAAAAACCGGGACAGACATTTTCTCTGGAAACACCATATATTTT.